The 12 T cell receptor beta chains below come from one sample, sequenced in a study of blood T cells in healthy people across ages. Then a second PCR, running roughly 6 to 12 cycles, was carried out with a sample-barcoded 5' primer and a J-beta primer mix. Each CDR3 protein is one row after TCRdb ran MiXCR on the 5' RACE reads. The repertoire holds some 890,000 distinct CDR3 sequences, with about 28% as singletons. The same specimen was also included in a second study, on T cells of mothers and their children.

The sequenced material came from blood. The receptors here all came from a woman aged 40 to 50 in good health.

This chain uses TRBV6-6 with TRBJ1-2; tentative D call: TRBD1 (6 bases). The germline V and J ends were trimmed by 1 base and 8 bases, with 17 bases remaining between them. Germline V gene data show CDR1 as MNHNY and CDR2 as SVGAGI (reference sequence). There are 15 residues in the CDR3. CDR3 region: CASSYLGGDFVGYTF. The CDR3 coding sequence is TGTGCCAGCAGTTACTTGGGGGGCGATTTCGTCGGCTACACCTTC.

This clonotype was counted only a few times. The chain recombines TRBV6-1 with TRBJ1-6, with TRBD1 matching over 7 bases. J was trimmed by 7 bases and V by 10 bases; bases with no gene match: 10. Germline values: CDR1 MNHNS, CDR2 SASEGT. The CDR3 is 14 residues long. The CDR3 DNA is TGTGCCACCCGGCCGGGACAGTTAAATTCACCCCTCCACTTT. Encoded protein: CATRPGQLNSPLHF.

The chain has TRBV30 and TRBJ2-7; D gene uncertain. This CDR3 is 11 amino acids long. Trimming pared 5 bases from V and 10 bases from J, leaving 15 bases between. The germline gives CDR1 GTSNPN, CDR2 SVGIG (reference sequence). In DNA form, the CDR3 reads TGTGCCTGGCATCAGGCCGGTTTCCAGTACTTC. Residues: CAWHQAGFQYF.

This clonotype came up a few times. The chain recombines TRBV9 with TRBJ2-1; 8 bases are shared with TRBD1. Germline V CDR1 and CDR2: SGDLS, YYNGEE. This CDR3 has 15 residues. V dropped 0 bases and J dropped 6; count of bases not matched to a gene: 5. Here the CDR3 DNA reads TGTGCCAGCAGCGTAGGACAGGGGACGTTCAATGAGCAGTTCTTC. Residues: CASSVGQGTFNEQFF.

CDR3 amino acids: CASSQDHGVYYNEQFF. The CDR3 DNA is TGCGCCAGCAGCCAAGATCATGGGGTATACTACAATGAGCAGTTCTTC. This rearrangement joins TRBV4-3 to TRBJ2-1; D gene ambiguous. Germline values: CDR1 LGHNA, CDR2 YSLEER. The CDR3 has 16 amino acids. V shed 0 bases and J shed 3 bases, with 12 bases lying between them.

The table lists this clonotype with many counts. The chain employs TRBV7-3 and TRBJ1-5, with D tentatively TRBD1 (6 bases). Germline CDR1 SGHTA, CDR2 FQGTGA. The CDR3 totals 17 residues. Deletions cut 0 bases from V and 5 bases from J, with 17 bases between. The CDR3 sequence is CASSLTRGLGVHQPQHF. In nucleotides, the CDR3 is TGTGCCAGCAGCTTAACGAGGGGGTTAGGGGTCCATCAGCCCCAGCATTTT.

This clonotype was counted ten times or more. V usage is TRBV29-1 and J usage is TRBJ2-7; D might be TRBD1 (6 bases). Trimming removed 6 bases at V and 0 bases at J, with 15 bases between. CDR3 length: 14 residues. In germline, CDR1 is SQVTM, CDR2 ANQGSEA. CDR3 sequence: CSVLIPRGSYEQYF. Written as DNA, the CDR3 is TGCAGCGTCTTAATTCCCAGGGGCTCCTACGAGCAGTACTTC.

This clonotype was seen a handful of times. V and J are TRBV19 and TRBJ2-3; D call uncertain. Germline V lookup: CDR1 LNHDA, CDR2 SQIVND (reference sequence). This CDR3 comprises 16 residues. Trimming shortened V by 3 bases and J by 3 bases, and 16 bases separated the two germline ends. CDR3 loop: CASSIERARVTDTQYF. The DNA of the CDR3 is TGTGCCAGTAGTATCGAACGGGCTAGGGTTACAGATACGCAGTATTTT. Full variable domain (missing parts from reference TRBV19 and TRBJ2-3): DGGITQSPKYLFRKEGQNVTLSCEQNLNHDAMYWYRQDPGQGLRLIYYSQIVNDFQKGDIAEGYSVSREKKESFPLTVTSAQKNPTAFYLCASSIERARVTDTQYFGPGTRLTVL.

The table lists this clonotype with many counts. The V gene is TRBV7-8, the J gene TRBJ2-3, with D hard to call. This CDR3 region has 12 residues. Per germline, CDR1 SGHVS and CDR2 FQNEAQ. Trimming shortened V by 3 bases and J by 5 bases, and 6 bases separated the two germline ends. For the CDR3, the DNA is TGTGCCAGCAGCTTCGATCGAGATACGCAGTATTTT. It specifies CASSFDRDTQYF.

The chain joins TRBV6-5 to TRBJ2-1, with D perhaps matching TRBD1 or TRBD2 (6 bases each). Trimming pared 2 bases from V and 11 bases from J, leaving 28 bases between. The CDR3 totals 18 residues. From germline, CDR1 is MNHEY and CDR2 SVGAGI. The CDR3 here is CASSYGGLRGTSVGKQFF. Written as DNA, the CDR3 is TGTGCCAGCAGTTACGGGGGGCTCAGGGGAACGTCGGTGGGTAAGCAGTTCTTC.

Only one count was recorded for this clonotype. This may come from a read error, since a much larger clone is one base off. This chain uses TRBV20-1 with TRBJ2-7; 8 bases fit TRBD1. The CDR3 is 16 amino acids. Germline V CDR1 and CDR2: DFQATT, SNEGSKA (reference sequence). The CDR3 here is CSVRDGDRTFSYEQYF. The DNA of the CDR3 is TGCAGTGTTAGAGATGGGGACAGGACCTTCTCCTACGAGCAGTACTTC.

This clonotype was detected only a few times. V usage is TRBV15 and J usage is TRBJ1-5; D is possibly TRBD1 (6 bases). The CDR3 consists of 16 residues. Per the germline V gene, CDR1 is LNHNV and CDR2 is YYDKDF (reference sequence). The V end was cut by 2 bases, the J end by 4 bases, with 15 bases between. The CDR3: CATSRPQGRRNQPQHF. The DNA of the CDR3 is TGTGCCACCAGCAGACCCCAGGGGAGGAGAAATCAGCCCCAGCATTTT.